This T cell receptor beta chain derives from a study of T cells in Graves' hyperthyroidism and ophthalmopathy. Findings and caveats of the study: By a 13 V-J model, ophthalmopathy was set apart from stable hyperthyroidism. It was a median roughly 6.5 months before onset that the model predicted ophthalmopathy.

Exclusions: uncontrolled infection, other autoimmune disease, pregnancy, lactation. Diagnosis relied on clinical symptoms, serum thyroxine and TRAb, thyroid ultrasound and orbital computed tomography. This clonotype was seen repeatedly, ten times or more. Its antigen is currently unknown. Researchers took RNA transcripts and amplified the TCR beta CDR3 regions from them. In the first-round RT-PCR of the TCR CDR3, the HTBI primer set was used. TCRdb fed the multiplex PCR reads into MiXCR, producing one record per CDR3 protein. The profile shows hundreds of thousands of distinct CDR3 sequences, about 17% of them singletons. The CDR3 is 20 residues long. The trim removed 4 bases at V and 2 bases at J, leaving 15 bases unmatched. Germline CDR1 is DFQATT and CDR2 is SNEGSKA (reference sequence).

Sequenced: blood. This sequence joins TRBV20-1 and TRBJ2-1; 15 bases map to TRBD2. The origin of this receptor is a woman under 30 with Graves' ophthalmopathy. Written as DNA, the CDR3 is TGCAGTGCTACCGTTGGACTAGCGGGAGGGCCAGATCGCGCCTACAATGAGCAGTTCTTC. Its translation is CSATVGLAGGPDRAYNEQFF.